Sequencing of this TCR beta chain was carried out in a study of blood T cell repertoires in COVID-19. Study information: Italy, Spain and the United States were the sources of the convalescent and acute COVID-19 samples. PBMCs, B-cell-depleted T cells, or T cells were the source of the cDNA or gDNA that made up the material.

Trimming took off 4 bases at V and 7 bases at J, with 17 bases between the two ends. CDR3 length: 14 residues. CDR1 and CDR2 from the germline V gene are LGHDT and YNNKEL (reference sequence). Two negative PCRs, clearance, or symptom resolution had been documented for recovered Cohort 3 donors. The authors' processing: Amplification of reference gene primers was used by the study to estimate nucleated cell counts. Data came from immunoSEQ multiplex PCR; TCRdb stores just in-frame clones and leaves some out. V and J calls plus clone size are reproduced from that table; the DNA served to infer D and trimming. The sample has fewer than 350,000 clones, around 90% seen once; the top ten hold 5.5% to 7%.

The V gene is TRBV3-1 (or the pseudogene TRBV3-2), the J gene TRBJ2-7, with D perhaps TRBD2 (5 bases). The clonotype originates from a woman aged 40 to 55 who had recovered from COVID-19. Sequenced material: PBMCs or T cells enriched from blood (not recorded which). The CDR3, as DNA: TGTGCCAGCAGCCTAAAATGGGCCACGGGGGAGCAGTACTTC. Its protein is CASSLKWATGEQYF.